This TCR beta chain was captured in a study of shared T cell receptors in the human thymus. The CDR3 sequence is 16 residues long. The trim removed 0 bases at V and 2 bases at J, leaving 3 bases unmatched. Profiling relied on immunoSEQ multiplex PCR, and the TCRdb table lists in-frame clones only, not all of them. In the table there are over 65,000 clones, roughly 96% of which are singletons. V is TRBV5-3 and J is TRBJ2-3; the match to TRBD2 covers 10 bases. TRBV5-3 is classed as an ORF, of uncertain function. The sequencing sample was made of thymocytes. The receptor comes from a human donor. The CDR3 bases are TGTGCCAGAAGCTTGGTAGCGGGGGGATACACAGATACGCAGTATTTT. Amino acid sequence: CARSLVAGGYTDTQYF.